Listed below are T cell receptor beta chains from one sample, sequenced in a study of technical replicates of blood from a handful of donors. Method: immunoSEQ multiplex PCR; TCRdb's copy keeps in-frame clones and lacks some. The table includes about 73,000 clones, 90% to 95% detected once. The sequenced material came from PBMCs. The receptors were gathered from a human donor in good health. Some clones in this sample may be carry-over from other donors' samples. The CDR3 runs from the conserved cysteine through the conserved F or W. Each record gives: clone size, V gene, CDR3 length, J gene, D gene, CDR3 protein, CDR3 DNA. D genes are given only for firm matches. The listing skips clone size in some rows; elsewhere it reads once, few, many or a size class.

>NA|TRBV4-1|18|TRBJ2-5|NA
CASSQDLMVGGLKETQYF
TGCGCCAGCAGCCAAGATCTGATGGTGGGGGGGCTCAAAGAGACCCAGTACTTC
>NA|TRBV27|14|TRBJ2-7|NA
CASSPRDFSYEQYF
TGTGCCAGCAGTCCCCGGGACTTCTCCTACGAGCAGTACTTC
>NA|TRBV19|11|TRBJ1-1|NA
CASNRDNEAFF
TGTGCCAGTAATAGGGACAATGAAGCTTTCTTT
>NA|TRBV6-5|13|TRBJ1-2|NA
CASRLDANYGYTF
TGTGCCAGCAGGCTAGACGCGAACTATGGCTACACCTTC
>few|TRBV29-1|14|TRBJ2-7|TRBD2
CSVETSGGSYEQYF
TGCAGCGTTGAGACTAGCGGGGGGAGCTACGAGCAGTACTTC
>NA|TRBV18|14|TRBJ1-2|NA
CASSPQVTNYGYTF
TGTGCCAGCTCACCTCAGGTGACTAACTATGGCTACACCTTC
>NA|TRBV5-1|17|TRBJ2-1|NA
CASSPRGRDTSYNEQFF
TGCGCCAGCAGTCCCCGCGGCCGGGACACCTCCTACAATGAGCAGTTCTTC
>NA|TRBV5-4|14|TRBJ1-2|TRBD1
CASSQDRTGVGYTF
TGTGCCAGCAGCCAAGACAGGACAGGGGTCGGCTACACCTTC
>NA|TRBV9|15|TRBJ2-1|TRBD2
CASSARLAVVNEQFF
TGTGCCAGCAGCGCCCGACTAGCGGTAGTCAATGAGCAGTTCTTC
>NA|TRBV7-2|17|TRBJ2-1|NA
CASSLDAYDVRYNEQFF
TGTGCCAGCAGCTTAGACGCGTATGATGTCCGATACAATGAGCAGTTCTTC
>NA|TRBV7-8|17|TRBJ2-6|NA
CASSRTPKGPGANVLTF
TGTGCCAGCAGCCGGACACCGAAAGGCCCTGGGGCCAACGTCCTGACTTTC
>NA|TRBV5-4|15|TRBJ2-7|TRBD1
CASSDPGTGFYEQYF
TGTGCCAGCAGTGATCCCGGGACAGGATTCTACGAGCAGTACTTC
>NA|TRBV7-2|11|TRBJ1-2|NA
CASSLGRGYTF
TGTGCCAGCAGCTTAGGTCGTGGCTACACCTTC
>NA|TRBV10-3|14|TRBJ1-2|NA
CAITNRPESHGYTF
TGTGCCATCACTAACAGGCCCGAAAGCCACGGCTACACCTTC
>NA|TRBV5-4|14|TRBJ2-1|NA
CASSLPGHSNEQFF
TGTGCCAGCAGCCTGCCGGGACATTCCAATGAGCAGTTCTTC
>NA|TRBV7-9|14|TRBJ2-7|TRBD1
CASSHRDSSYEQYF
TGTGCCAGCAGCCACCGGGACAGCTCCTACGAGCAGTACTTC
>NA|TRBV5-8|13|TRBJ1-3|NA
CASSGRQRNTIYF
TGTGCCAGCAGCGGAAGACAGAGAAACACCATATATTTT
>NA|TRBV13|18|TRBJ1-1|TRBD1
CASSSWTGGSEMNTEAFF
TGTGCCAGCAGCTCCTGGACAGGGGGCAGTGAAATGAACACTGAAGCTTTCTTT
>NA|TRBV5-1|12|TRBJ2-7|NA
CASSLSAGEQYF
TGCGCCAGCAGCCTCTCTGCGGGCGAGCAGTACTTC
>NA|TRBV4-2|14|TRBJ1-2|NA
CASRGGGIPYGYTF
TGTGCCAGCAGAGGGGGAGGGATTCCCTATGGCTACACCTTC
>NA|TRBV6-4|16|TRBJ2-1|TRBD2
CASSDSTSGSYNEQFF
TGTGCCAGCAGTGACTCGACTAGCGGATCCTACAATGAGCAGTTCTTC
>NA|TRBV12-5|12|TRBJ2-7|TRBD1
CATGTGFYEQYF
TGTGCTACCGGGACAGGATTTTACGAGCAGTACTTC
>NA|TRBV7-2|15|TRBJ1-2|NA
CASSAWGGDNYGYTF
TGTGCCAGCAGCGCCTGGGGGGGGGATAACTATGGCTACACCTTC
>NA|TRBV5-6|14|TRBJ2-2|NA
CASTRGTETGELFF
TGTGCCAGCACCCGCGGGACCGAAACCGGGGAGCTGTTTTTT
>NA|TRBV7-2|15|TRBJ2-5|TRBD2
CASSQTSGRQETQYF
TGTGCCAGCAGCCAGACTAGCGGGCGACAAGAGACCCAGTACTTC